Following are 30 T cell receptor beta chains from one sample sequenced in a study of T cell changes during pregnancy in multiple sclerosis. Sequencing used immunoSEQ multiplex PCR; TCRdb keeps in-frame clones, though not all of them. Of tens of thousands of clones listed, approximately 86% are singletons. Sequenced material: CD4+ T cells from peripheral blood mononuclear cells, taken in the first trimester of pregnancy. These receptors all stem from a female donor in good health, enrolled as a control in a pregnancy study.

This clone was detected a few times. This rearrangement joins TRBV19 to TRBJ2-1, with TRBD2 matching 8 bases. In germline, CDR1 is LNHDA, CDR2 SQIVND (reference sequence). The junction had 4 bases not matched to a gene; V was cut back by 3 bases and J by 6 bases. The CDR3 runs to 14 residues. The CDR3 DNA reads TGTGCCAGTAGTATTACGGGAGGGTCCAATGAGCAGTTCTTC. This sequence encodes CASSITGGSNEQFF.

The rearrangement uses TRBV2 and TRBJ2-7; perhaps TRBD1 as D (7 bases). CDR1 SNHLY and CDR2 FYNNEI come from the germline V gene. The CDR3 contains 12 residues. V gave up 8 bases and J gave up 6 bases, with 14 bases separating them. CDR3 residues: CASASGGTEQYF. The CDR3 coding sequence is TGTGCCAGCGCTTCAGGGGGGACCGAGCAGTACTTC.

This chain joins TRBV9 and TRBJ2-7, with 11 nucleotides matching TRBD2. With V trimmed by 0 bases and J by 4 bases, 6 bases remained unmatched. The CDR3 sequence is 16 residues long. Germline assignment: CDR1 SGDLS and CDR2 YYNGEE. The CDR3 region is CASSVDSGTSGYEQYF. CDR3 nucleotides: TGTGCCAGCAGCGTAGATTCTGGGACTAGCGGTTACGAGCAGTACTTC.

The genes are TRBV7-2 and TRBJ2-2; D is perhaps TRBD1 (5 bases). Trimming left V 5 bases short and J 4 bases short, with 11 bases between. Germline V gene data show CDR1 as SGHTA and CDR2 as FQGNSA. The CDR3 covers 14 residues. The CDR3 loop reads CASSPRAVTGELFF. The DNA of the CDR3 is TGTGCCAGCAGCCCCAGGGCCGTCACCGGGGAGCTGTTTTTT.

This sequence joins TRBV11-1 and TRBJ1-5; 9 nucleotides line up with TRBD1. The CDR3 is 14 residues long. Per the germline V gene, CDR1 is SGHAT and CDR2 is FQDESV (reference sequence). The J segment lost 4 bases and the V segment lost 5 bases, leaving 3 bases of the junction unmatched. The CDR3 nucleotides read TGTGCCAGCAGCCTCGGACAGGGGAATCAGCCCCAGCATTTT. This gives the protein CASSLGQGNQPQHF.

The J gene is TRBJ2-1, the V gene TRBV5-1; D not certain. CDR3 length: 15 amino acids. Germline CDR1 reads SGHRS; CDR2 reads YFSETQ. V dropped 4 bases and J dropped 5 bases, with 16 bases sitting between them. The CDR3 loop reads CASSPQTSSDNEQFF. The CDR3 nucleotides are TGCGCCAGCAGCCCTCAGACCTCGAGCGACAATGAGCAGTTCTTC.

V usage is TRBV9 and J usage is TRBJ1-2, with 9 bases lining up with TRBD1. V shed 4 bases, J shed 5 bases, and the junction held 6 bases outside the gene matches. The CDR3 runs to 14 residues. Per germline, CDR1 SGDLS and CDR2 YYNGEE. CDR3 in amino acids: CASSLSGQGYGYTF. The CDR3 DNA reads TGTGCCAGCAGCCTGAGCGGACAGGGGTATGGCTACACCTTC.

This sequence joins TRBV5-6 and TRBJ1-4; unclear D gene. Germline V gene data show CDR1 as SGHDT and CDR2 as YYEEEE. The CDR3 has 15 residues. The V and J ends lost 5 bases and 6 bases respectively, with 17 bases between them. CDR3 sequence: CASRSFGGKHEKLFF. The DNA for the CDR3 is TGTGCCAGCAGATCATTTGGAGGGAAACATGAAAAACTGTTTTTT.

The chain combines TRBV21-1 with TRBJ1-1; TRBD1, the table's D call, was not compared with the DNA. TRBV21-1 is a recognized pseudogene. CDR3 length: 14 residues. CDR3 loop: CASSKLLANTEAFF. CDR3 bases: TGTGCCAGCAGCAAACTGCTGGCGAACACTGAAGCTTTCTTT.

This clone was seen more than once but under ten times. The V and J genes are TRBV5-4 and TRBJ1-1, with 8 positions matching TRBD1. CDR1 is SGHNT and CDR2 is YYREEE in the germline V gene (reference sequence). Trimming removed 0 bases from V and 3 bases from J; junction bases left unmatched: 7. CDR3 length equals 16 residues. The CDR3 nucleotides read TGTGCCAGCAGCTTGGCAGGGGGCGTGGATTACACTGAAGCTTTCTTT. Its protein product is CASSLAGGVDYTEAFF.

The chain uses TRBV27 and TRBJ1-1, with D tentatively TRBD1 (6 bases). This CDR3 is 16 amino acids long. Trimming removed 3 bases from V and 2 bases from J, with 16 bases in between. CDR1 and CDR2 (germline): MNHEY, SMNVEV (reference sequence). The CDR3 reads CASSLFAGARNTEAFF. CDR3 DNA: TGTGCCAGCAGTTTGTTTGCAGGGGCTCGAAACACTGAAGCTTTCTTT.

The chain employs TRBV29-1 and TRBJ1-1; 10 positions agree with TRBD1. The CDR3 runs to 13 residues. J gave up 6 bases and V 7 bases, and 8 bases lay outside the gene matches. Germline-derived CDR1 and CDR2 are SQVTM and ANQGSEA. CDR3 amino acids: CSAADRGRAEAFF. The CDR3 DNA follows: TGCAGCGCCGCAGACAGGGGGCGGGCTGAAGCTTTCTTT.

The chain uses TRBV9 and TRBJ2-1; possible D gene TRBD2, 5 bases. CDR3 length equals 18 residues. Germline V gene sequence: CDR1 SGDLS, CDR2 YYNGEE. V was shortened by 0 bases and J by 0 bases, with 16 bases between the two germline ends. In DNA form, the CDR3 reads TGTGCCAGCAGCGTAGAAGGTGGAGCGGCCAGCTCCTACAATGAGCAGTTCTTC. Translation: CASSVEGGAASSYNEQFF.

This clone was counted a few times. This chain joins TRBV11-2 and TRBJ2-7, with D maybe TRBD2 (6 bases). V gave up 1 base and J gave up 0 bases, with 22 bases separating them. This CDR3 has 19 residues. The V gene's germline CDR1 is SGHAT and CDR2 FQNNGV. CDR3 in amino acids: CASSLGRAGPGYSSYEQYF. CDR3 coding DNA: TGTGCCAGCAGCTTAGGGAGGGCAGGGCCCGGGTATAGCTCCTACGAGCAGTACTTC.

The CDR3 DNA reads TGTGCCAGCAGTTGGAACGGGGACTATGGCTACACCTTC. It encodes CASSWNGDYGYTF. The chain uses TRBV9 and TRBJ1-2; no clear D. Trimming stripped 5 bases from V and 3 bases from J, with 11 bases between. This CDR3 region has 13 residues. From germline, CDR1 is SGDLS and CDR2 YYNGEE. Using reference TRBV9 and TRBJ1-2 for the parts outside the CDR3, the full variable domain is DSGVTQTPKHLITATGQRVTLRCSPRSGDLSVYWYQQSLDQGLQFLIQYYNGEERAKGNILERFSAQQFPDLHSELNLSSLELGDSALYFCASSWNGDYGYTFGSGTRLTVV.

This CDR3 reads CASSLGEGAGGRGYEQYF. The CDR3 coding sequence is TGTGCCAGCAGCTTAGGAGAGGGAGCGGGGGGCAGGGGCTACGAGCAGTACTTC. V is TRBV7-2 and J is TRBJ2-7; 9 positions agree with TRBD2. The junction had 13 bases not matched to a gene; V was cut back by 1 base and J by 3 bases. CDR1 is SGHTA and CDR2 is FQGNSA in the germline V gene. The CDR3 has 18 amino acids.

The table lists this clone with a few counts. The chain couples TRBV7-3 to TRBJ2-1, with TRBD2 identical over 8 bases. Germline lookup yields CDR1 SGHTA and CDR2 FQGTGA. This CDR3 spans 16 amino acids. J was trimmed by 0 bases and V by 4 bases; bases with no gene match: 5. In DNA form, the CDR3 reads TGTGCCAGCAGCTACCGCGGGACTAGCTCCTACAATGAGCAGTTCTTC. This gives the protein CASSYRGTSSYNEQFF. The whole variable domain, filled in from reference TRBV7-3 and TRBJ2-1, reads GAGVSQTPSNKVTEKGKYVELRCDPISGHTALYWYRQSLGQGPEFLIYFQGTGAADDSGLPNDRFFAVRPEGSVSTLKIQRTERGDSAVYLCASSYRGTSSYNEQFFGPGTRLTVL.

The V gene is TRBV4-2, the J gene TRBJ2-1; D is possibly TRBD2 (6 bases). This CDR3 has 18 amino acids. Germline V gives CDR1 LGHNA, CDR2 YNFKEQ. Trimming took 2 bases from V and 6 from J, leaving 23 bases between them. The CDR3 loop is CASSQQGPYRGSGNEQFF. The CDR3 bases are TGTGCCAGCAGCCAACAAGGCCCTTACCGGGGGAGCGGCAATGAGCAGTTCTTC.

The V and J genes are TRBV19 and TRBJ2-3; 8 bases are shared with TRBD1. Trimming took 6 bases from V and 8 from J; bases not matched to a gene: 16. The CDR3 has 16 residues. Germline V CDR1 and CDR2: LNHDA, SQIVND (reference sequence). In DNA form, the CDR3 reads TGTGCCAGTAGGCTGACAGGGGCGAGATTAGGTGTTACGCAGTATTTT. Protein: CASRLTGARLGVTQYF.

The V and J genes are TRBV6-1 and TRBJ2-3; 9 bases line up with TRBD2. With 10 bases clipped from V and 8 bases from J, the junction kept 4 bases outside the gene matches. Germline CDR1 and CDR2: MNHNS and SASEGT. This CDR3 contains 11 residues. The CDR3 nucleotides read TGTGCCACGTCTAGCGGGGTTACGCAGTATTTT. It yields the protein CATSSGVTQYF.

V and J are TRBV5-5 and TRBJ1-2; D perhaps matches TRBD1 (6 bases). The V end was cut by 1 base, the J end by 6 bases, with 16 bases between. From germline, CDR1 is SGHKS and CDR2 YYEKEE (reference sequence). CDR3 length: 15 residues. The CDR3 DNA reads TGTGCCAGCAGCTTGATTTTAACAGGGTATAATGGCTACACCTTC. This sequence encodes CASSLILTGYNGYTF.

This chain links TRBV7-3 with TRBJ2-7; 9 nucleotides match TRBD1. V trimming: 3 bases; J trimming: 3 bases; junction bases outside the gene matches: 9. The germline gives CDR1 SGHTA, CDR2 FQGTGA. The CDR3 extends over 16 amino acids. The CDR3 loop is CASSLTSTGGNYEQYF. CDR3 DNA: TGTGCCAGCAGCTTGACCTCGACAGGGGGTAACTACGAGCAGTACTTC.

The chain links TRBV11-2 to TRBJ2-7, with TRBD1 matching 9 bases. The CDR3 extends over 13 amino acids. Germline V gene sequence: CDR1 SGHAT, CDR2 FQNNGV. The ends lost 0 bases at V and 10 bases at J; junction bases unmatched: 4. The CDR3 region is CASSLEGDREQYF. The CDR3 nucleotides are TGTGCCAGCAGCTTAGAGGGGGACAGGGAACAGTACTTC.

This clone was seen more than once but under ten times. This chain connects TRBV28 to TRBJ1-1, with 7 bases matching TRBD1. Germline CDR1 MDHEN, CDR2 SYDVKM. Trimming at V came to 7 bases and at J to 0 bases, leaving 5 bases not matched to a gene. The CDR3 extends over 14 amino acids. The CDR3 nucleotides are TGTGCCAGCAATAACAGGGGTCTGAACACTGAAGCTTTCTTT. Its protein product is CASNNRGLNTEAFF.

The chain links TRBV10-3 to TRBJ2-7; 8 bases line up with TRBD1. Unmatched junction bases numbered 9, after V lost 6 bases and J lost 2 bases. Germline CDR1 and CDR2: ENHRY and SYGVKD. The length of the CDR3 is 15 residues. CDR3 protein: CAIRDPGTGTYEQYF. CDR3 bases: TGTGCCATCAGGGATCCCGGGACAGGAACCTACGAGCAGTACTTC.

V and J are TRBV6-5 and TRBJ2-1; TRBD2 aligns across 14 bases. Germline CDR1 reads MNHEY; CDR2 reads SVGAGI. J was trimmed by 7 bases and V by 5 bases; bases with no gene match: 4. CDR3 length equals 15 residues. Here the CDR3 reads CASSQGTSGRNEQFF. The CDR3 DNA is TGTGCCAGCAGTCAAGGGACTAGCGGGAGAAATGAGCAGTTCTTC.

The chain is built from TRBV7-6 and TRBJ1-6, with a tentative D call TRBD1 (6 bases). The V gene's germline CDR1 is SGHVS and CDR2 FNYEAQ. V was shortened by 2 bases and J by 4 bases, with 15 bases between the two germline ends. The CDR3 spans 17 residues. The CDR3 loop reads CASSLNRVDFYNSPLHF. CDR3 DNA sequence: TGTGCCAGCAGCTTAAACAGGGTGGATTTTTATAATTCACCCCTCCACTTT.

The gene calls are TRBV30 and TRBJ2-7; 9 bases are a match to TRBD2. Looked up from germline, CDR1 is GTSNPN and CDR2 is SVGIG (reference sequence). V gave up 1 base and J gave up 1 base; unmatched junction bases: 5. The CDR3 covers 15 residues. The CDR3 is CAWSALAGVSYEQYF. The CDR3 DNA is TGTGCCTGGAGTGCGTTAGCGGGAGTTTCCTACGAGCAGTACTTC.

The CDR3 bases are TGTGCCACACACAGGGGTGGTAATGAAAAACTGTTTTTT. It yields the protein CATHRGGNEKLFF. The chain combines TRBV19 with TRBJ1-4; 7 bases map to TRBD1. The CDR3 loop spans 13 amino acids. Germline V gene sequence: CDR1 LNHDA, CDR2 SQIVND (reference sequence). J lost 4 bases, V lost 10 bases, and 6 bases had no gene match. The full variable domain, its missing parts supplied by reference TRBV19 and TRBJ1-4, is DGGITQSPKYLFRKEGQNVTLSCEQNLNHDAMYWYRQDPGQGLRLIYYSQIVNDFQKGDIAEGYSVSREKKESFPLTVTSAQKNPTAFYLCATHRGGNEKLFFGSGTQLSVL.

The chain is built from TRBV7-2 and TRBJ2-3; D may be TRBD1 (5 bases). Germline CDR1 is SGHTA and CDR2 is FQGNSA. The V end was cut by 3 bases, the J end by 1 base, with 17 bases between. This CDR3 has 17 residues. The CDR3 DNA is TGTGCCAGCAGCTTCCGATGGTCGGAAGGGGGCACAGATACGCAGTATTTT. As protein: CASSFRWSEGGTDTQYF.